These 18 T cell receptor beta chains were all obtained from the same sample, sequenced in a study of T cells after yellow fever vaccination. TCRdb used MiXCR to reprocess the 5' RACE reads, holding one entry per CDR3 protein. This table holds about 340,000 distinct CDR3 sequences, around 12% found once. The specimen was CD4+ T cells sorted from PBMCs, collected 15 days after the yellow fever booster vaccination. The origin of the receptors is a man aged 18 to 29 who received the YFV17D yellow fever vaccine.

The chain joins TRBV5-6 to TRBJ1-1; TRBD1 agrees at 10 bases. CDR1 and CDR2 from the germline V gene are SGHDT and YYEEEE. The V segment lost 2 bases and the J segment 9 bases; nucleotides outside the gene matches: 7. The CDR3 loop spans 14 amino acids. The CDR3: CASSFDRGLPQAFF. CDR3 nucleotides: TGTGCCAGCAGCTTTGACAGGGGGCTCCCCCAAGCTTTCTTT. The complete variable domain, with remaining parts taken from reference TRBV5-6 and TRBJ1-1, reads DAGVTQSPTHLIKTRGQQVTLRCSPKSGHDTVSWYQQALGQGPQFIFQYYEEEERQRGNFPDRFSGHQFPNYSSELNVNALLLGDSALYLCASSFDRGLPQAFFGQGTRLTVV.

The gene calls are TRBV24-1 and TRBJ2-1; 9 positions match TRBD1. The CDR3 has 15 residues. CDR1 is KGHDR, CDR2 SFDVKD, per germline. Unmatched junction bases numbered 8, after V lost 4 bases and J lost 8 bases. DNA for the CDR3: TGTGCCACCAGTGACCCGGGACAGGGTCGGGATGAGCAGTTCTTC. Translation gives CATSDPGQGRDEQFF.

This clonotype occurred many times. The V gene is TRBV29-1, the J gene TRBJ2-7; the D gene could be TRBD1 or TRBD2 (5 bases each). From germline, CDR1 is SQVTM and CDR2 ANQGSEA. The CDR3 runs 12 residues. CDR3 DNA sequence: TGCACCGTCAGAGGGGATCCCTACGAGCAGTACGTC. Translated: CTVRGDPYEQYV.

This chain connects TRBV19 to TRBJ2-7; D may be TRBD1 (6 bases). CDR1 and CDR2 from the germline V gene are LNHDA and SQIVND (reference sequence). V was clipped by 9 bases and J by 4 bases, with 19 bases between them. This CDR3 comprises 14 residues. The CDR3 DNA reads TGTGCCAGCATACCCGGGAACAGGGTTTACGAGCAGTACGTC. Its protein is CASIPGNRVYEQYV.

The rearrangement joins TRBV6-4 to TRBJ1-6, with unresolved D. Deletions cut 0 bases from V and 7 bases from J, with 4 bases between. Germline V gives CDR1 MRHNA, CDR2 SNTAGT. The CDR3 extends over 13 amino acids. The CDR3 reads CASSDSSNSPLHF. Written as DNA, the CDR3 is TGTGCCAGCAGTGACTCGTCGAATTCACCCCTCCACTTT.

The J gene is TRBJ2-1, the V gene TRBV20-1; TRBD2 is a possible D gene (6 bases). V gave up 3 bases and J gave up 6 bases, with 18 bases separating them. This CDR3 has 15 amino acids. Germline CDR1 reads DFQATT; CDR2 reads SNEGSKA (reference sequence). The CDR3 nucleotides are TGCAGTGCTAGGTGGCCGGGACGGGGACTCAATGAGCAGTTCTTC. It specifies CSARWPGRGLNEQFF.

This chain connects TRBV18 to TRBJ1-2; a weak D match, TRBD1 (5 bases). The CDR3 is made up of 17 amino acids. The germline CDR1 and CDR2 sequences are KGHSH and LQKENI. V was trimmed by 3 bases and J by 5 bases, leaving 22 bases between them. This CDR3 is CASSPSGDSGFSYGYTF. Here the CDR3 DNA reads TGTGCCAGCTCACCTTCTGGTGACAGCGGATTTTCGTATGGCTACACCTTC.

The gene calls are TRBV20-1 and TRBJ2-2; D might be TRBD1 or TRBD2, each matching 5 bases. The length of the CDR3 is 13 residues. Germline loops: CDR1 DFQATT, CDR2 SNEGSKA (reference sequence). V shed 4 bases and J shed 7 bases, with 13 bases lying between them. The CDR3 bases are TGCAGTGCTAAAGGGACCGGCCTCGGGGAGCTGTTTTTT. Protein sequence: CSAKGTGLGELFF.

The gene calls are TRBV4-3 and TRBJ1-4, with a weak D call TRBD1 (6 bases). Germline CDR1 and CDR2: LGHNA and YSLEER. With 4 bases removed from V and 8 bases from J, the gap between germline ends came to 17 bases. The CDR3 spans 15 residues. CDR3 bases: TGCGCCAGCAGCCGAACAGGGCTATGGGGCGAAAAACTGTTTTTT. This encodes CASSRTGLWGEKLFF.

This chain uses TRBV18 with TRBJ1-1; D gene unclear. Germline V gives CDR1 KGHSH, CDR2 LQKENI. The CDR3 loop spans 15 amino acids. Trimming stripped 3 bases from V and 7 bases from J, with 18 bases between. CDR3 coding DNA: TGTGCCAGCTCACCGGTAGTTCCCCCTGGGGATGAAGCTTTCTTT. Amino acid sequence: CASSPVVPPGDEAFF.

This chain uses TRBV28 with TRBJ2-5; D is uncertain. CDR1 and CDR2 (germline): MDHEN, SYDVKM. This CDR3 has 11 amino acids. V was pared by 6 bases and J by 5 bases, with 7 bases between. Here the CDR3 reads CASRSWETQYF. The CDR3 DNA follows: TGTGCCAGCAGGTCTTGGGAGACCCAGTACTTC.

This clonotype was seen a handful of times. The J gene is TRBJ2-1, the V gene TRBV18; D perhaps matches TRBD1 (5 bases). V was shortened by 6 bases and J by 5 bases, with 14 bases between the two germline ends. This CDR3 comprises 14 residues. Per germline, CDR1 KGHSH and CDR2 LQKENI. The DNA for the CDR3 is TGTGCCAGCTCCCAAAGTGGGGCCGACAATGAGCAGTTCTTC. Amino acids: CASSQSGADNEQFF.

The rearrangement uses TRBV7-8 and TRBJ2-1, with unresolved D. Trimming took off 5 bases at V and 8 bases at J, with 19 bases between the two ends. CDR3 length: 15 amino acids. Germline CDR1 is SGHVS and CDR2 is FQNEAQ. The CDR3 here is CASSPRRTKSDEQFF. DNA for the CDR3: TGTGCCAGCAGCCCCCGGCGGACGAAATCGGATGAGCAGTTCTTC.

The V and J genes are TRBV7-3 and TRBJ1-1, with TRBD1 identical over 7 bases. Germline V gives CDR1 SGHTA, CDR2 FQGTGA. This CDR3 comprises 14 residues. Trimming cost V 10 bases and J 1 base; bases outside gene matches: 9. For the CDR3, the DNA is TGTGCCACCTGCTCGACAGGGAGGAACACTGAAGCTTTCTTT. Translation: CATCSTGRNTEAFF.

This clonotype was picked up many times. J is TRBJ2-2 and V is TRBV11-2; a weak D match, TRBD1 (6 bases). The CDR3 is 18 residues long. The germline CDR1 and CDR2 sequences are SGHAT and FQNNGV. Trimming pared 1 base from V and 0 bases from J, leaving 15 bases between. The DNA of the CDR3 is TGTGCCAGCAGCTTAGTTGGGGTCTGGACAGCGAACACCGGGGAGCTGTTTTTT. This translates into CASSLVGVWTANTGELFF.

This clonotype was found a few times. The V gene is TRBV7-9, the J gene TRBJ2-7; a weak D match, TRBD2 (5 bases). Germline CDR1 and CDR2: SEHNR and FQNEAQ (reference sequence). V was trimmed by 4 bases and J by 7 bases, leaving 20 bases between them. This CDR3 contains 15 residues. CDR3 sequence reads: CASSSLGRITGEQYF. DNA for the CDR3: TGTGCCAGCAGCTCACTCGGCAGGATCACGGGGGAGCAGTACTTC.

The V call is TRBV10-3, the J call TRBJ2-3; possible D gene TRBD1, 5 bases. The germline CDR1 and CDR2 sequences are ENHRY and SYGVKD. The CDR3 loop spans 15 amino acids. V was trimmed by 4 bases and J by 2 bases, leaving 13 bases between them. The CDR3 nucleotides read TGTGCCATCAGTGTCAGGGCAGGGAACACAGATACGCAGTATTTT. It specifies CAISVRAGNTDTQYF.

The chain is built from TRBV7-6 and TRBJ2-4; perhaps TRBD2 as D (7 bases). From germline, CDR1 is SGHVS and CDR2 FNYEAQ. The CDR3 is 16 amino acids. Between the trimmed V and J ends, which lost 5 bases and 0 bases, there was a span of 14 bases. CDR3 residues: CASSQGGALAKNIQYF. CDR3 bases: TGTGCCAGCAGCCAAGGGGGGGCCTTAGCCAAAAACATTCAGTACTTC. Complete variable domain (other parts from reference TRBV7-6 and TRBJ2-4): GAGVSQSPRYKVTKRGQDVALRCDPISGHVSLYWYRQALGQGPEFLTYFNYEAQQDKSGLPNDRFSAERPEGSISTLTIQRTEQRDSAMYRCASSQGGALAKNIQYFGAGTRLSVL.